This T cell receptor (beta chain) comes out of a study of cytomegalovirus exposure and HLA in healthy donors. For this clone: Its target is not known. The junction departs from germline at one end; a sequencing error may be responsible.

Whole-study findings and limits: It emerged from a later analysis that several of the most significant clusters appeared to be linked to common viral pathogens.

PCR used 60 Vbeta primers and 13 Jbeta primers. The method was immunoSEQ multiplex PCR; TCRdb's version includes in-frame clones alone and lacks a portion of them. The sample holds about 130,000 clones, more than 65% seen once. Germline-derived CDR1 and CDR2 are SGHRS and YFSETQ. The CDR3 covers 15 residues. This TCR was sampled from a woman aged 18-30 years in good health and CMV-seropositive. The chain couples TRBV5-1 to TRBJ2-5; D might be TRBD2 (7 bases). Sequenced material: PBMCs. The CDR3 is CASSSYGGPQEAQYF. The CDR3 DNA sequence: TGCGCCAGCAGCTCCTACGGGGGGCCCCAAGAGGCCCAGTACTTC.